The entry below gives a single T cell receptor beta chain sequence along with its context. A much larger clone differs from this one at a single base, so this may be a read error. These data belong to a study of T-cell reconstitution after alpha-beta-depleted transplantation in children. Germline V lookup: CDR1 SGHRS, CDR2 YFSETQ. The CDR3 sequence is 15 residues long. The authors prepared the TCRbeta library with unique molecular identifiers. One entry per CDR3 protein results from TCRdb running MiXCR on the PCR reads. The table includes a few hundred thousand distinct CDR3 sequences, over 9.5% detected once.

This TCR derives from a human donor who donated a stem cell graft to a child with SCID. The rearrangement uses TRBV5-1 and TRBJ2-3, with TRBD2 matching over 7 bases. The sample here was PBMCs from the stem cell graft donor, taken from the stem cell graft. The CDR3 sequence: CASSPREGRADRQYF. In DNA, the CDR3 is TGCGCCAGCAGCCCCCGGGAAGGGAGGGCAGATAGGCAGTATTTT.